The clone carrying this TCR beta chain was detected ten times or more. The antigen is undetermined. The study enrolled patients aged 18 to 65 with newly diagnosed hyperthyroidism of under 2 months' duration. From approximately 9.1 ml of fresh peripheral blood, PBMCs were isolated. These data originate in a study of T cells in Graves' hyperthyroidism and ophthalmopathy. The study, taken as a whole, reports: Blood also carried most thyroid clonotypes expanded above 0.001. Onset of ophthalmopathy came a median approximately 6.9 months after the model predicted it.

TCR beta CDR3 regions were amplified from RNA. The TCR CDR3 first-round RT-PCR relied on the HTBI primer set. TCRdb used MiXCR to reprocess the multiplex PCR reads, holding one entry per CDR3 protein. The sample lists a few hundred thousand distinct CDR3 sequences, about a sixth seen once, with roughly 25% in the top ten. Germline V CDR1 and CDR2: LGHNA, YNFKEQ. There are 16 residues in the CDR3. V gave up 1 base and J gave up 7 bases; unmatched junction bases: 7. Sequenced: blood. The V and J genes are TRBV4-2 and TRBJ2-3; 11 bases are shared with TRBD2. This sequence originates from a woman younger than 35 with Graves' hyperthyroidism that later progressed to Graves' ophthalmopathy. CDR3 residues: CASSQGRLAGGYTQYF. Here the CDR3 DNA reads TGTGCCAGCAGCCAAGGGCGGCTAGCGGGAGGCTATACGCAGTATTTT.